The clone carrying this TCR beta chain was recorded only once. The entry originates in a study of CD8 T cells in Susac syndrome. The CDR3 has 13 amino acids. V was shortened by 6 bases and J by 4 bases, with 12 bases between the two germline ends. Reverse transcription of roughly 0.45 to 1 ug RNA was performed with random hexamers. Amplification of TCR beta CDR3 used immunoSEQ multiplex PCR across 54 Vbeta and 13 Jbeta. TCRdb itself ran the immunoSEQ multiplex PCR reads through MiXCR, one entry per CDR3 protein. The sample includes about 200,000 distinct CDR3 sequences, nearly 95% of them seen just once.

The origin of this receptor is a human donor with multiple sclerosis. The chain carries TRBV12-3 or TRBV12-4 and TRBJ1-1; D remains ambiguous. The sequencing input was CD4+ T cells from PBMCs. The CDR3 coding sequence is TGTGCCAGCAGCCTCCGGGTCGTCACTGAAGCTTTCTTT. It encodes CASSLRVVTEAFF.